This T cell receptor beta chain originates from a study of CDR3 diversity in severe acne. TCRdb reprocessed the PCR reads with MiXCR, giving one entry per CDR3 protein. Of 89,000 or so distinct CDR3 sequences listed, roughly half are singletons. This clonotype showed up just a few times. This CDR3 comprises 10 residues. The germline gives CDR1 MNHNS, CDR2 SASEGT. The V gene lost 8 bases and the J gene lost 4 bases, with 6 bases spanning the gap. V usage is TRBV6-1 and J usage is TRBJ2-7, with D hard to call. This receptor was identified in a male donor in good health, serving as a control. Sequencing was done on a sample of blood. CDR3 DNA: TGTGCCAGCTGGGCTTACGAGCAGTACTTC. Its translation is CASWAYEQYF.